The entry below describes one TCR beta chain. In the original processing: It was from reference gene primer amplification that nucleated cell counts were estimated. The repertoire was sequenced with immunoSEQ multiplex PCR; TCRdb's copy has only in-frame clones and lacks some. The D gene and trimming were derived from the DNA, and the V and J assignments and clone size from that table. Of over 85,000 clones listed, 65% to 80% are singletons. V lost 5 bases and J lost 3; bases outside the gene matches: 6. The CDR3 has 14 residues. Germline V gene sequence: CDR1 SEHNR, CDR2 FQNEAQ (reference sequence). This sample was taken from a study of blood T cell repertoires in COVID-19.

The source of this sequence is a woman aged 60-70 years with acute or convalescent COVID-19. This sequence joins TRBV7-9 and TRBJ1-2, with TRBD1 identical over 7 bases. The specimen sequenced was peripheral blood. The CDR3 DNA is TGTGCCAGCAGCACGGAGACAGGGTACTATGGCTACACCTTC. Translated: CASSTETGYYGYTF.